This TCR beta chain was identified during a study of blood T cell repertoires in COVID-19. This CDR3 region has 15 residues. V shed 5 bases, J shed 0 bases, and the junction held 2 bases outside the gene matches. CDR1 SGDLS and CDR2 YYNGEE come from the germline V gene. A word on this clone: The sample contains more than one DNA sequence encoding this CDR3.

This table comes from immunoSEQ multiplex PCR, and its TCRdb copy is limited to in-frame clones, with some not included. The repertoire has around 60,000 clones, approximately 91% of them found once; the top ten carry 3.5%. Input material: peripheral blood. The sequence was collected from a man in his fifties or sixties with active COVID-19. The chain employs TRBV9 and TRBJ2-2; TRBD2 agrees at 9 bases. CDR3 in DNA: TGTGCCAGCAGTCTAGCGGGGACGAACACCGGGGAGCTGTTTTTT. Protein product: CASSLAGTNTGELFF.